The clone carrying this TCR beta chain was found a few times. The antigen is unknown. Germline V gene data show CDR1 as LGHNA and CDR2 as YNFKEQ. This CDR3 is built from 15 residues. The trim removed 4 bases at V and 6 bases at J, leaving 9 bases unmatched. Profiled with immunoSEQ multiplex PCR; TCRdb holds only in-frame clones, not every one. Of fewer than 55,000 clones in the sample, 65% to 85% were seen once. This specimen belongs to a study of T cells in tumors after PD-1 blockade. Study-level results: Some novel exhausted tumor clones appeared in pre-treatment blood, suggesting peripheral recruitment.

The rearrangement uses TRBV4-2 and TRBJ2-7, with 10 bases that match TRBD1. Sample: PBMCs, taken before anti-PD-1 treatment. The receptor comes from a human donor with basal cell carcinoma. The CDR3 DNA follows: TGTGCCAGCAGCCTGACAGGGGGCGCTTCGCCCGAGCAGTACTTC. It yields the protein CASSLTGGASPEQYF.